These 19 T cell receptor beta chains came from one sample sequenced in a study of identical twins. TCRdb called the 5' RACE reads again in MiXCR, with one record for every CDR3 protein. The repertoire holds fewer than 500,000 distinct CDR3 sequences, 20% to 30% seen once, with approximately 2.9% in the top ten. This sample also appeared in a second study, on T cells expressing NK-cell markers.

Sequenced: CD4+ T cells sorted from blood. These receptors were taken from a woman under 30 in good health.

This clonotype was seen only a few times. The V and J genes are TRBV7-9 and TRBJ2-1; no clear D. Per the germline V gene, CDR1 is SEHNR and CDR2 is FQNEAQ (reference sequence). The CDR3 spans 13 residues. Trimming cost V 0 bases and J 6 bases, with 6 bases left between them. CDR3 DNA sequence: TGTGCCAGCAGCTTAGCCGTGGGCAATGAGCAGTTCTTC. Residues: CASSLAVGNEQFF.

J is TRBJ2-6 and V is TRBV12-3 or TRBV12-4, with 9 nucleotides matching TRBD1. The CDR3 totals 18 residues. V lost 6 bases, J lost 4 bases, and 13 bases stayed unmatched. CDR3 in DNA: TGTGCCAGCAGAAACCGGGACAGGGCCCCGCTGGGGGCCAACGTCCTGACTTTC. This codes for CASRNRDRAPLGANVLTF.

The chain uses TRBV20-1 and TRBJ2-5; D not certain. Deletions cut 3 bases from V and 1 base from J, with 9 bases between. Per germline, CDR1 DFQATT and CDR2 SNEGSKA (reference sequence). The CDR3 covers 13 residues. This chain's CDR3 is CSASMKGQETQYF. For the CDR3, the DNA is TGCAGTGCTAGTATGAAGGGCCAAGAGACCCAGTACTTC.

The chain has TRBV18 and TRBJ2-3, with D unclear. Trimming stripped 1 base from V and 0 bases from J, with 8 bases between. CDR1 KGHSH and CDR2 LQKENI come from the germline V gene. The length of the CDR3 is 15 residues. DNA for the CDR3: TGTGCCAGCTCACCACTACAGACGAGCACAGATACGCAGTATTTT. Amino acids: CASSPLQTSTDTQYF.

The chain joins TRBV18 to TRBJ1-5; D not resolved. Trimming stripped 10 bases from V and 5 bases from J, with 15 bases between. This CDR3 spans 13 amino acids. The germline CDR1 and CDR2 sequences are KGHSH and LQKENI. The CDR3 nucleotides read TGTGCCACGAGCCGGTCCCCCGATCAGCCCCAGCATTTT. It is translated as CATSRSPDQPQHF.

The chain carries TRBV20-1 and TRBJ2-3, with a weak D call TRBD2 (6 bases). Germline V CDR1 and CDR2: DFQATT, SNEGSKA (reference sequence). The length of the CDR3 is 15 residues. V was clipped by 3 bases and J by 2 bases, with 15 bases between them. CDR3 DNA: TGCAGTGCTAGCGGCGGGGTAGTCCCCACAGATACGCAGTATTTT. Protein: CSASGGVVPTDTQYF.

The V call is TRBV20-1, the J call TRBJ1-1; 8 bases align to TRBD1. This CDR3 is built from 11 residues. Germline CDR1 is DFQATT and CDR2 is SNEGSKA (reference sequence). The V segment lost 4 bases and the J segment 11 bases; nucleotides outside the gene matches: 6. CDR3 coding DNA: TGCAGTGCTACAGGGGGCGCCGGGGCTTTCTTT. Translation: CSATGGAGAFF.

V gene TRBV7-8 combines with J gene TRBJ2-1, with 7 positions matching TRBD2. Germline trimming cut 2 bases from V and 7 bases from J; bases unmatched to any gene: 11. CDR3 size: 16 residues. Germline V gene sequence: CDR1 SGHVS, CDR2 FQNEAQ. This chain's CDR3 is CASSLQSSGHVNEQFF. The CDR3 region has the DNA TGTGCCAGCAGCTTACAATCTAGCGGACACGTGAATGAGCAGTTCTTC.

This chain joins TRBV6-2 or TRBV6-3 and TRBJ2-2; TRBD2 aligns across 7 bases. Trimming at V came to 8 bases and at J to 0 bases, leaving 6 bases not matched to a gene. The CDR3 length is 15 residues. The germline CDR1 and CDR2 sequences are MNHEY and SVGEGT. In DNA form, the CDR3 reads TGTGCCAGCGGTAGACTAGCAACGAACACCGGGGAGCTGTTTTTT. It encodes CASGRLATNTGELFF.

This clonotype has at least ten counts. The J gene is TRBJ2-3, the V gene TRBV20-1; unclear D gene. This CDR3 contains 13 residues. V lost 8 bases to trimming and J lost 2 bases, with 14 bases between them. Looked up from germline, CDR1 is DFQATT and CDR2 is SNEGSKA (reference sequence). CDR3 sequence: CSLSDPSTDTQYF. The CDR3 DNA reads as TGCAGTCTCTCGGATCCTTCCACAGATACGCAGTATTTT.

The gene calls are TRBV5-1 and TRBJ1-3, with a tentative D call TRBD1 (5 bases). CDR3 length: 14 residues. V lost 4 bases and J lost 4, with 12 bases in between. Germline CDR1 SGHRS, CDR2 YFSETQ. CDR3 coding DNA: TGCGCCAGCAGCGGGGGACGGGCAGGAAACACCATATATTTT. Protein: CASSGGRAGNTIYF.

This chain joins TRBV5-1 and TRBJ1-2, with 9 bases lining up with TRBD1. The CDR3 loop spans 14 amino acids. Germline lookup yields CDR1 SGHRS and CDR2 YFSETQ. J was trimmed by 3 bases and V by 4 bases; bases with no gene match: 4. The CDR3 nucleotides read TGCGCCAGCAGCGCGGACAGGGGCCACTATGGCTACACCTTC. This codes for CASSADRGHYGYTF.

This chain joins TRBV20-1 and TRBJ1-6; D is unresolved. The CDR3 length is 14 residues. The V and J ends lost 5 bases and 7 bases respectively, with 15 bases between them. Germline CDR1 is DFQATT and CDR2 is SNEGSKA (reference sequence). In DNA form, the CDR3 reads TGCAGTGCTCCCACCTCTGGGCAAAATTCACCCCTCCACTTT. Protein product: CSAPTSGQNSPLHF.

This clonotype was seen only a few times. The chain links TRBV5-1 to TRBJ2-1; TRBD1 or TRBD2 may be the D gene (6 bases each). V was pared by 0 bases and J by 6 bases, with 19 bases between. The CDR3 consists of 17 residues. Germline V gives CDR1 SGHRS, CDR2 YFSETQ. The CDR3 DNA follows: TGCGCCAGCAGCTTGGGAACTTTGGGGGGCCTCGTCAATGAGCAGTTCTTC. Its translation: CASSLGTLGGLVNEQFF.

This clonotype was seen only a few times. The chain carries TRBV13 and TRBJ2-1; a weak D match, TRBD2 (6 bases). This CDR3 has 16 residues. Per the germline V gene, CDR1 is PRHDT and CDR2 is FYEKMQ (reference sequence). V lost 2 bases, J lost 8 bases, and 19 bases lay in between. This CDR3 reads CASSLRAGRHRDEQFF. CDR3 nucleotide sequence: TGTGCCAGCAGCTTAAGGGCAGGGAGGCACCGCGATGAGCAGTTCTTC.

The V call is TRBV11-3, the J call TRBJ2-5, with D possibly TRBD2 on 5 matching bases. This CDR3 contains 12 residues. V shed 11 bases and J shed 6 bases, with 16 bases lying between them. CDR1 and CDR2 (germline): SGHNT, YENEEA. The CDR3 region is CASTGESQTQYF. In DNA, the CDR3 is TGTGCCTCAACCGGGGAATCGCAGACCCAGTACTTC.

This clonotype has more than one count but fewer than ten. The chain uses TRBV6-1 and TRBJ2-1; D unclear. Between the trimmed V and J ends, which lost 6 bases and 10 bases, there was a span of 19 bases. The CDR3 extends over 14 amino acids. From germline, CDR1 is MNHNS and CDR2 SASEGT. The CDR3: CASSLVGYSWEQFF. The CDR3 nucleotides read TGTGCCAGCAGCCTGGTTGGCTATTCTTGGGAGCAGTTCTTC.

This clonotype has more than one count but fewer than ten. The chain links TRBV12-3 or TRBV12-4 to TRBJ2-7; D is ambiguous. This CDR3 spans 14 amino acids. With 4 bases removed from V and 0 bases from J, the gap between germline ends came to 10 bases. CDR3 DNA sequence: TGTGCCAGCAGTTCCACATTTAGCTCCTACGAGCAGTACTTC. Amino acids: CASSSTFSSYEQYF.

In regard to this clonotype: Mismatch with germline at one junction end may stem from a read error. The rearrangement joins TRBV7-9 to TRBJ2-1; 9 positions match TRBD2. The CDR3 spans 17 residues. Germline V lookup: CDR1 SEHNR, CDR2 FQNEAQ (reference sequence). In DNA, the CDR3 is TGTGCCAGCAGCTTAAGGCCTAGCGGGAAAACCTACAATGAGCAGCTCTTC. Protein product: CASSLRPSGKTYNEQLF.